These 16 T cell receptor beta chains originate from one sample sequenced in a study of T cells in Graves' hyperthyroidism and ophthalmopathy. Amplified TCR beta CDR3 regions derived from RNA transcripts. In the first-round RT-PCR of the TCR CDR3, the HTBI primer set was used. TCRdb redid the calling of the multiplex PCR reads with MiXCR, one entry per CDR3 protein. The table includes approximately 400,000 distinct CDR3 sequences, 11% to 15% detected once. Sequenced input: blood. The receptors stem from a woman aged 55 to 70 with Graves' hyperthyroidism.

The table lists this clonotype with many counts. The gene calls are TRBV6-1 and TRBJ1-1; the D is unclear. Germline CDR1 MNHNS, CDR2 SASEGT. The CDR3 extends over 15 amino acids. V was shortened by 7 bases and J by 0 bases, with 15 bases between the two germline ends. The CDR3 sequence is CASTLLRAVNTEAFF. Here the CDR3 DNA reads TGTGCCAGCACCCTTTTGAGGGCGGTGAACACTGAAGCTTTCTTT.

This clonotype was found a few times. A much larger clone differs by one base, so this may be a read error. The chain carries TRBV3-1 and TRBJ1-1; D is undetermined. This CDR3 is 13 amino acids long. Germline CDR1 reads LGHDT; CDR2 reads YNNKEL (reference sequence). The CDR3 sequence: CASSQAFNTGAFF. The CDR3, as DNA: TGTGCCAGCAGCCAAGCGTTTAACACTGGAGCTTTCTTT.

The chain uses TRBV11-3 and TRBJ2-1; D gene ambiguous. The V and J ends lost 1 base and 6 bases respectively, with 10 bases between them. CDR1 SGHNT and CDR2 YENEEA come from the germline V gene. This CDR3 has 14 residues. CDR3 region: CASSLVRASNEQFF. The CDR3, as DNA: TGTGCCAGCAGCTTAGTTAGGGCTTCCAATGAGCAGTTCTTC.

Turning to this clonotype: This may arise from a read error, as a much more abundant clone is one base away. The V gene is TRBV5-1, the J gene TRBJ2-7, with D maybe TRBD1 (5 bases). V lost 4 bases to trimming and J lost 4 bases, with 15 bases between them. The germline V gene has CDR1 SGHRS and CDR2 YFSETQ. This CDR3 comprises 14 residues. The CDR3 bases are TGCGCCAGCAGCGGTACCTGGACATTTTACGAGCAGTACTTC. It codes for CASSGTWTFYEQYF. The full variable domain, rest sourced from reference TRBV5-1 and TRBJ2-7, is KAGVTQTPRYLIKTRGQQVTLSCSPISGHRSVSWYQQTPGQGLQFLFEYFSETQRNKGNFPGRFSGRQFSNSRSEMNVSTLELGDSALYLCASSGTWTFYEQYFGPGTRLTVT.

J is TRBJ2-2 and V is TRBV20-1; tentative D call: TRBD2 (5 bases). V was trimmed by 5 bases and J by 1 base, leaving 11 bases between them. Germline CDR1 reads DFQATT; CDR2 reads SNEGSKA (reference sequence). The CDR3 extends over 14 amino acids. The CDR3 DNA sequence: TGCAGTGCTGCCCGGACTCTGAACACCGGGGAGCTGTTTTTT. This codes for CSAARTLNTGELFF.

This clonotype was seen ten or more times. This rearrangement joins TRBV20-1 to TRBJ2-3, with D perhaps given as TRBD1 or TRBD2 (5 bases each). The CDR3 loop spans 16 amino acids. Germline-derived CDR1 and CDR2 are DFQATT and SNEGSKA (reference sequence). V gave up 0 bases and J gave up 0 bases, with 13 bases separating them. CDR3 protein: CSARDGTSTSTDTQYF. DNA of the CDR3: TGCAGTGCTAGAGACGGGACCAGCACTAGCACAGATACGCAGTATTTT.

The V call is TRBV9, the J call TRBJ2-1, with 9 positions matching TRBD2. The CDR3 is 14 residues long. Losses at the gene ends were 0 bases for V and 8 bases for J; bases not matched to a gene: 3. Germline lookup yields CDR1 SGDLS and CDR2 YYNGEE. CDR3 amino acids: CASSVAAGGYEQFF. The CDR3 DNA is TGTGCCAGCAGCGTAGCAGCGGGAGGCTATGAGCAGTTCTTC.

V usage is TRBV11-1 and J usage is TRBJ2-1; TRBD2 is a possible D gene (6 bases). Germline-derived CDR1 and CDR2 are SGHAT and FQDESV (reference sequence). The CDR3 has 14 amino acids. V lost 7 bases and J lost 9, with 19 bases in between. In nucleotides, the CDR3 is TGTGCCAGCACACGGGACTCCTCAGTCAGTGAGCAGTTCTTC. It translates to CASTRDSSVSEQFF.

This clonotype has at least ten counts. The chain couples TRBV7-9 to TRBJ2-3; 7 nucleotides match TRBD1. Germline V CDR1 and CDR2: SEHNR, FQNEAQ (reference sequence). CDR3 length: 14 residues. V lost 6 bases, J lost 0 bases, and 3 bases stayed unmatched. CDR3 DNA sequence: TGTGCCAGCAGTGGGGGACAGAGCACAGATACGCAGTATTTT. It translates to CASSGGQSTDTQYF. Full variable domain (remainder filled in from reference TRBV7-9 and TRBJ2-3): DTGVSQNPRHKITKRGQNVTFRCDPISEHNRLYWYRQTLGQGPEFLTYFQNEAQLEKSRLLSDRFSAERPKGSFSTLEIQRTEQGDSAMYLCASSGGQSTDTQYFGPGTRLTVL.

This clonotype was observed many times. V is TRBV10-3 and J is TRBJ2-3; 13 bases map to TRBD2. The CDR3 runs 18 residues. Losses at the gene ends were 3 bases for V and 3 bases for J; bases not matched to a gene: 9. Per germline, CDR1 ENHRY and CDR2 SYGVKD. The CDR3 DNA is TGTGCCATCAGTGAATCCCAACTAGCGGGAGGGAGGACAGATACGCAGTATTTT. It translates to CAISESQLAGGRTDTQYF.

This clonotype has a count of ten or more. The V and J genes are TRBV5-1 and TRBJ2-1; 8 bases are shared with TRBD2. CDR3 length: 14 amino acids. With 6 bases clipped from V and 2 bases from J, the junction kept 4 bases outside the gene matches. CDR1 and CDR2 from the germline V gene are SGHRS and YFSETQ. CDR3 sequence reads: CASNPGGAYNEQFF. The CDR3 bases are TGCGCCAGCAACCCGGGAGGGGCCTACAATGAGCAGTTCTTC. The full variable domain, in which reference TRBV5-1 and TRBJ2-1 provide the parts outside the CDR3, is KAGVTQTPRYLIKTRGQQVTLSCSPISGHRSVSWYQQTPGQGLQFLFEYFSETQRNKGNFPGRFSGRQFSNSRSEMNVSTLELGDSALYLCASNPGGAYNEQFFGPGTRLTVL.

The chain couples TRBV24-1 to TRBJ2-1; tentative D call: TRBD1 (6 bases). The ends were cut back, 0 bases at V and 5 bases at J, with 13 bases in the middle. CDR1 is KGHDR and CDR2 is SFDVKD in the germline V gene. The CDR3 extends over 16 amino acids. The CDR3 loop is CATSDLGDQGNNEQFF. The CDR3 nucleotides read TGTGCCACCAGTGATTTGGGGGACCAGGGGAACAATGAGCAGTTCTTC.

This clonotype was counted many times. The CDR3, as DNA: TGTGCCAGCAGGCTGGGACAGGGAAATGGCTACACCTTC. Translation: CASRLGQGNGYTF. V and J are TRBV2 and TRBJ1-2; 9 bases are a match to TRBD1. The trim removed 6 bases at V and 6 bases at J, leaving 5 bases unmatched. This CDR3 contains 13 residues. The germline gives CDR1 SNHLY, CDR2 FYNNEI.

This clonotype was counted a few times. V is TRBV20-1 and J is TRBJ2-7; 12 bases fit TRBD2. This CDR3 contains 14 residues. Germline V gene sequence: CDR1 DFQATT, CDR2 SNEGSKA (reference sequence). V shed 1 base, J shed 4 bases, and the junction held 2 bases outside the gene matches. The CDR3 reads CSARGLAGVYEQYF. In DNA form, the CDR3 reads TGCAGTGCTAGAGGACTAGCGGGAGTGTACGAGCAGTACTTC.

The chain couples TRBV7-9 to TRBJ2-2, with TRBD1 identical over 7 bases. Germline V gene sequence: CDR1 SEHNR, CDR2 FQNEAQ (reference sequence). J was trimmed by 6 bases and V by 5 bases; bases with no gene match: 9. This CDR3 spans 15 amino acids. The DNA for the CDR3 is TGTGCCAGCAGCGGCGAGACAGGGAAGGCCGGGGAGCTGTTTTTT. Translation: CASSGETGKAGELFF.

The V call is TRBV28, the J call TRBJ1-2, with 8 bases matching TRBD1. Germline-derived CDR1 and CDR2 are MDHEN and SYDVKM. This CDR3 contains 14 residues. With V trimmed by 5 bases and J by 3 bases, 5 bases remained unmatched. CDR3 bases: TGTGCCAGCAGTAACGGACAGGGAGACTATGGCTACACCTTC. As protein: CASSNGQGDYGYTF.